This is a list of T cell receptor beta chains from one sample in a study of blood T cells in healthy people across ages. TCRdb fed the 5' RACE reads into MiXCR, producing one record per CDR3 protein. The sample yields some 550,000 distinct CDR3 sequences, around 48% seen once. The sample taken for sequencing was blood. Receptors originate from an elderly man in good health. CDR3s include the opening cysteine and the closing phenylalanine or tryptophan. A D gene is named only where the DNA matches it firmly. Expanded clones get a size class; other rows say once, few or many, or leave the size out.

clone_size	v_call	j_call	d_call	cdr3_nt	cdr3_aa
once	TRBV24-1	TRBJ2-2	.	TGTGCCACCAGTGATTTGCGGGCGCTGTCCACCGGGGAGCTGTTTTTT	CATSDLRALSTGELFF
many	TRBV6-6	TRBJ1-4	.	TGTGCCAGCAGTTCACCTCTCGGGGGGGGTGAAAAACTGTTTTTT	CASSSPLGGGEKLFF
once	TRBV9	TRBJ2-1	.	TGTGCCAGCAGCGTAGCGAGGGGGACTAACGGATACAATGAGCAGTTCTTC	CASSVARGTNGYNEQFF
many	TRBV6-1	TRBJ2-3	TRBD2	TGTGCCAGCACAGCCGGGACTAGCGGTATATCTAGCACAGATACGCAGTATTTT	CASTAGTSGISSTDTQYF
.	TRBV7-3	TRBJ2-3	TRBD2	TGTGCCAGCAGCCCCCGGCTAGCGGGCCACACAGATACGCAGTATTTT	CASSPRLAGHTDTQYF
.	TRBV28	TRBJ2-6	.	TGTGCCAGCAGTTCTCCTGTTGGGGCCAACGTCCCGACTTTC	CASSSPVGANVPTF
few	TRBV7-2	TRBJ2-5	.	TGTGCCAGCAGCTTAGGGGTTGGATATCGGGGGTCCATGCAGACCCAGTACTTC	CASSLGVGYRGSMQTQYF
.	TRBV28	TRBJ2-1	.	TGTGCCAGCAGTTGGGGGAAGAAGAATGAGCAGTTCTTC	CASSWGKKNEQFF
.	TRBV28	TRBJ1-2	TRBD1	TGTGCCAGCAGCCTACAGGGGGGCTATGGCTACACCTTC	CASSLQGGYGYTF
.	TRBV7-2	TRBJ2-3	.	TGTGCCAGCAGCTTGGAGACAGTGATTCCAGATACGCAGTATTTT	CASSLETVIPDTQYF
.	TRBV29-1	TRBJ2-5	TRBD1	TGCAGCGTACCCGGACAGGGGGCTATTTCGGAGACCCAGTACTTC	CSVPGQGAISETQYF
once	TRBV20-1	TRBJ2-7	.	TGCAGTGCTTGGACAGATAGCGGTCACACCTACGAGCAGTACTTC	CSAWTDSGHTYEQYF
.	TRBV20-1	TRBJ2-1	TRBD1	TGCAGTGCTAGACCAACAGGGGGAATTGTCCGTGAGCAGTTCTTC	CSARPTGGIVREQFF
.	TRBV4-3	TRBJ2-7	TRBD2	TGCGCCAGCAGCCAAGACATCGGGGGGGCCCCCTACGAGCAGTACTTC	CASSQDIGGAPYEQYF
once	TRBV12-5	TRBJ2-7	.	TGTGCTAGTGGTTTGGTCCGGGACACGAGCTCCTACGAGCAGTACTTC	CASGLVRDTSSYEQYF
.	TRBV11-2	TRBJ2-3	TRBD2	TGTGCCAGCAGCTTAGATGGGGGGGGTGGCACAGATACGCAGTATTTT	CASSLDGGGGTDTQYF
.	TRBV27	TRBJ2-1	TRBD2	TGTGCCAGCAGTCTGGAGGGACTAGCGAGGAATGAGCAGTTCTTC	CASSLEGLARNEQFF
few	TRBV7-2	TRBJ2-1	.	TGTGCCAGCAGCGACGGGCGGAGCTCCTACAATGAGCAGTTCTTC	CASSDGRSSYNEQFF
.	TRBV24-1	TRBJ2-7	TRBD1	TGTGCCACCCAACACAGGGGATCCCGCGAGCAGTACTTC	CATQHRGSREQYF
few	TRBV27	TRBJ2-5	TRBD1	TGTGCCAGCAGTTCCGGGACAGGGGGTTGGGAGACCCAGTACTTC	CASSSGTGGWETQYF
.	TRBV13	TRBJ2-1	.	TGTGCCAGCAAGACACCGAAAAGCCAAGAGACCCAGTTCTTC	CASKTPKSQETQFF
few	TRBV29-1	TRBJ1-2	.	TGCAGCGTTGAATGGGACACCTATGGCTACACCTTC	CSVEWDTYGYTF